This is a list of T cell receptor beta chains from one sample in a study of technical replicates of blood from a few donors. Generated by immunoSEQ multiplex PCR, the TCRdb table keeps only in-frame clones and is missing some. The table has around 58,000 clones, around 87% seen once. The material sequenced was PBMCs. The receptors stem from a human donor in good health. Some clones in this sample may be carry-over from other donors' samples. Each CDR3 is given with its conserved first and last residue. Each record gives: J gene, V gene, D gene, CDR3 length, clone size, CDR3 DNA, CDR3 protein. The D gene is left open where the match is weak. Clone sizes are given selectively: once, few, many, or a class where the clone is expanded.

TRBJ1-1 TRBV7-7 NA 13 NA TGTGCCAGCAGCCCCTTCCCACAGGGTGAAGCTTTCTTT CASSPFPQGEAFF
TRBJ2-7 TRBV6-5 TRBD2 15 many TGTGCCAGCAGTTACACTAGCGGGAGTTCCTACGAGCAGTACTTC CASSYTSGSSYEQYF
TRBJ1-4 TRBV7-9 NA 15 NA TGTGCCAGCAGCGTAGGACAGTTCCAAAATGAAAAACTGTTTTTT CASSVGQFQNEKLFF
TRBJ2-2 TRBV7-9 NA 15 NA TGTGCCAGCAGCTTAGCGTCGGGGAACACCGGGGAGCTGTTTTTT CASSLASGNTGELFF
TRBJ2-1 TRBV29-1 NA 14 NA TGCAGCGTTACTAGCTCTCTCGTTTACGATGAGCAGTTCTTC CSVTSSLVYDEQFF
TRBJ1-2 TRBV11-2 TRBD1 15 medium-sized TGTGCCAGCAGCTTAGTAGACAGGGATAGGCATGGCTACACCTTC CASSLVDRDRHGYTF
TRBJ1-2 TRBV13 TRBD1 14 NA TGTGCCAGCAGCGAAACAGGGGGCAACTATGGCTACACCTTC CASSETGGNYGYTF
TRBJ2-1 TRBV6-1 NA 14 NA TGTGTCACCCGAAAGGGCGGACTACAGTTTGAGCAGTTCTTC CVTRKGGLQFEQFF
TRBJ2-1 TRBV6-5 NA 12 NA TGTGCCAGCACCCGGGGGGCTGGTGAGCAGTTCTTC CASTRGAGEQFF
TRBJ2-7 TRBV19 TRBD2 15 NA TGTGCCAGTAGTATTGCGACTAGCGGGAGGTACGAGCAGTACTTC CASSIATSGRYEQYF
TRBJ2-7 TRBV4-2 TRBD1 13 NA TGTGCCAGCAGCCAAGATGGGACAGGTGCTGAGTACTTC CASSQDGTGAEYF
TRBJ2-2 TRBV4-3 TRBD1 15 NA TGCGCCAGCAGCCGTCAGACAGGGGGCGGCGGGGAGCTGTTTTTT CASSRQTGGGGELFF
TRBJ1-1 TRBV18 NA 14 NA TGTGCCAGCTCACCAAGGTTAGGGGACACTGAAGCTTTCTTT CASSPRLGDTEAFF
TRBJ1-4 TRBV30 NA 15 NA TGTGCCTGGAGTGGTCAGGCGGGTCGAGAGGAAAAACTGTTTTTT CAWSGQAGREEKLFF
TRBJ2-2 TRBV4-2 NA 15 NA TGTGCCAGCAGCTGGGGGCAGGGGAACACCGGGGAGCTGTTTTTT CASSWGQGNTGELFF
TRBJ1-4 TRBV10-3 NA 17 NA TGTGCCATCAGTAAACAAGGGCTGGGGGGACCGAATGAAAAACTGTTTTTT CAISKQGLGGPNEKLFF
TRBJ2-5 TRBV7-2 TRBD1 14 once TGTGCCAGCAGCTCGGGACAGGGGGCGGAGACCCAGTACTTC CASSSGQGAETQYF
TRBJ1-3 TRBV2 TRBD1 14 NA TGTGCCAGCAGCCTGACAGGGGGTGGAAACACCATATATTTT CASSLTGGGNTIYF
TRBJ1-1 TRBV11-2 TRBD1 13 NA TGTGCCAGCAGGACAGGGGGGCGTACTGAAGCTTTCTTT CASRTGGRTEAFF
TRBJ1-6 TRBV9 TRBD1 18 NA TGTGCCAGCAGCCATGACAGGGGGATTAGCTCCTATAATTCACCCCTCCACTTT CASSHDRGISSYNSPLHF
TRBJ1-4 TRBV7-9 TRBD1 16 NA TGTGCCAGCAGCTTGGGGACAGGGGGCTCAATTGGAAAACTGTTTTTT CASSLGTGGSIGKLFF